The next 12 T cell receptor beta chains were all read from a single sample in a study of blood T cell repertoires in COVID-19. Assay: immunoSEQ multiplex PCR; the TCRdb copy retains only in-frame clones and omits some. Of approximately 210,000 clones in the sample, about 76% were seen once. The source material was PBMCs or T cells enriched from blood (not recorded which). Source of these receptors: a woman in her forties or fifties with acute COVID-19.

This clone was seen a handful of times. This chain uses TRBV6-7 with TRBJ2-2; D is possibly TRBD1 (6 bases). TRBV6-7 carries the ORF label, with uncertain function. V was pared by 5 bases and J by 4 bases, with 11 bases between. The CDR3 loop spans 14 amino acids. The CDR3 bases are TGTGCCAGCAGTCCCGGACAGTTCACCGGGGAGCTGTTTTTT. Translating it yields CASSPGQFTGELFF.

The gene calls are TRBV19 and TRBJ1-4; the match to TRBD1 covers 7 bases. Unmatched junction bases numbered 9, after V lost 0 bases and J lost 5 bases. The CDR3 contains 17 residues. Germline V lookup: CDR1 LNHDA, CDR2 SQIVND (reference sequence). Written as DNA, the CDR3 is TGTGCCAGTAGTATAGATGCCCCCGGGACAGCAAATGAAAAACTGTTTTTT. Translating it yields CASSIDAPGTANEKLFF.

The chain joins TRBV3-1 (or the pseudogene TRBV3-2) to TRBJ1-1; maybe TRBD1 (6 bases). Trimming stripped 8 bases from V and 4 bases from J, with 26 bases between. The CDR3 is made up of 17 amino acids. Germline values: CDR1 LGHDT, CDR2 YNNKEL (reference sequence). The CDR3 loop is CASSKQGWGTLGTEAFF. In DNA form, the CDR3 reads TGTGCCAGCTCAAAACAGGGATGGGGTACGTTAGGCACTGAAGCTTTCTTT.

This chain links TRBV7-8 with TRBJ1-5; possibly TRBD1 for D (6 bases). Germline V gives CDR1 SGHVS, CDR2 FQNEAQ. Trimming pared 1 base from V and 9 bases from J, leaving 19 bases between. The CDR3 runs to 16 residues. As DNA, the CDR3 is TGTGCCAGCAGCTTAGGAGGACAGACCGAGCAGGGGCCCCAGCATTTT. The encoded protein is CASSLGGQTEQGPQHF.

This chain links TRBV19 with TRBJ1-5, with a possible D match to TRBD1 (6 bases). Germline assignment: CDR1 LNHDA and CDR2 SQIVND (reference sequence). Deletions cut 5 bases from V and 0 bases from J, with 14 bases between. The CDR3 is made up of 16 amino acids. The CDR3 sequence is CASSVRQEYSNQPQHF. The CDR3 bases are TGTGCCAGTAGTGTTCGACAGGAATATAGCAATCAGCCCCAGCATTTT.

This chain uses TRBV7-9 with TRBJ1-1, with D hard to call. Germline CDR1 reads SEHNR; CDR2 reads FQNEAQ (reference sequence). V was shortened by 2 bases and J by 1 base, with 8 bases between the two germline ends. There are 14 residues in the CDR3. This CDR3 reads CASSLQAGNTEAFF. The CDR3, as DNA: TGTGCCAGCAGCTTACAAGCGGGGAACACTGAAGCTTTCTTT.

CDR3 sequence (DNA): TGTGCCAGCAGCCGAGCGGGTAGTAGCGGGGTGACAACGGAGACCCAGTACTTC. Encoded protein: CASSRAGSSGVTTETQYF. The chain joins TRBV7-8 to TRBJ2-5; 8 bases match TRBD2. The CDR3 consists of 18 residues. Germline V CDR1 and CDR2: SGHVS, FQNEAQ. After removal of 5 bases from V and 5 bases from J, the junction contained 19 bases not matched to a gene.

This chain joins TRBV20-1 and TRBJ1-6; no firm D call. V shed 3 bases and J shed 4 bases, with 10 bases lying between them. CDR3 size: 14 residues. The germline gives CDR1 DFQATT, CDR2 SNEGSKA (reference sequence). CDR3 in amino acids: CSASWQNYNSPLHF. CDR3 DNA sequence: TGCAGTGCTAGTTGGCAGAATTATAATTCACCCCTCCACTTT.

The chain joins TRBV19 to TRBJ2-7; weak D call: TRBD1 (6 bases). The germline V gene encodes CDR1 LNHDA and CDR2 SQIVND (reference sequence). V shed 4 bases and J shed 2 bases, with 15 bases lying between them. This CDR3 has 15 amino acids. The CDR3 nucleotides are TGTGCCAGTAGTACCACAGGGTTACCTCCCTACGAGCAGTACTTC. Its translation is CASSTTGLPPYEQYF. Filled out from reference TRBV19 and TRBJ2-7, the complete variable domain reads DGGITQSPKYLFRKEGQNVTLSCEQNLNHDAMYWYRQDPGQGLRLIYYSQIVNDFQKGDIAEGYSVSREKKESFPLTVTSAQKNPTAFYLCASSTTGLPPYEQYFGPGTRLTVT.

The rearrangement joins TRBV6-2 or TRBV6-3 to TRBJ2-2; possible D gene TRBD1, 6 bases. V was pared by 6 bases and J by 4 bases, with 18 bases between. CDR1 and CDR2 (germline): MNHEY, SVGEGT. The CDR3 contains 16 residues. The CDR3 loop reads CASSQGPHGATGELFF. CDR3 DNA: TGTGCCAGCAGCCAGGGGCCTCACGGAGCCACCGGGGAGCTGTTTTTT.

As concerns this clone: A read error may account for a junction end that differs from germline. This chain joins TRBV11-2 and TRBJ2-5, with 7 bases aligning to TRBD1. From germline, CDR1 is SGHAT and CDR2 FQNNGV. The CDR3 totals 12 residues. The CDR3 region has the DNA TGTGCCAGCAGCTTGACAGGGCCTCCGGGAAACTTC. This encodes CASSLTGPPGNF.

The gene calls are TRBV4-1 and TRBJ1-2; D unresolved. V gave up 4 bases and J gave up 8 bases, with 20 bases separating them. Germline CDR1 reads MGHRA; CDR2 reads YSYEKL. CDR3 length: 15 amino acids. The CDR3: CASSPDPGRRGGYTF. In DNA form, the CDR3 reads TGCGCCAGCAGCCCGGACCCGGGCCGCCGGGGAGGCTACACCTTC.